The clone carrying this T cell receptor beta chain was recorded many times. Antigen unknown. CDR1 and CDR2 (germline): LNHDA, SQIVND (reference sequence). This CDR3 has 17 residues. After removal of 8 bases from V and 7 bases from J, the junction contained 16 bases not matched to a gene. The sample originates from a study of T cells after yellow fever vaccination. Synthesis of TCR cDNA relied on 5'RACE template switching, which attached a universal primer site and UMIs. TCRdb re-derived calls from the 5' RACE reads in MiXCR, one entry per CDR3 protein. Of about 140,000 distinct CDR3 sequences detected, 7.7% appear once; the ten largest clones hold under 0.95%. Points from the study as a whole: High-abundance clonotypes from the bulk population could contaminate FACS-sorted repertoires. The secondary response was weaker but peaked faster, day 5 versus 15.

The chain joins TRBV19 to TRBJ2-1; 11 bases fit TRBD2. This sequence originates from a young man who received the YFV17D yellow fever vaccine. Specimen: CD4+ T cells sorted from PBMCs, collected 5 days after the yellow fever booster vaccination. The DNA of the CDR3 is TGTGCCAGTCTCCCCGGCTTACTAGCGGGAGTGGGAAATGAGCAGTTCTTC. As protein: CASLPGLLAGVGNEQFF.